Below, 20 T cell receptor beta chains from the same sample are listed, as sequenced in a study of graft-versus-host responses after intestinal transplantation. For these TCRs, the target antigens are not known. Sequencing used immunoSEQ multiplex PCR; TCRdb keeps in-frame clones, though not all of them. The data contain 73,000 or so clones, almost 90% of them singletons. This specimen was unstimulated CD8+ T cells sorted from spleen or lymph node cells, taken before transplant. The receptor source for this set is a human donor who was the organ donor for an intestinal transplant.

V gene TRBV9 combines with J gene TRBJ1-6; the D gene is possibly TRBD1 (5 bases). The CDR3 is 15 amino acids. Trimming stripped 3 bases from V and 6 bases from J, with 13 bases between. The germline V gene encodes CDR1 SGDLS and CDR2 YYNGEE. The CDR3 reads CASSGLQGANSPLHF. The CDR3 nucleotides are TGTGCCAGCAGCGGCCTGCAGGGTGCTAATTCACCCCTCCACTTT.

CDR3 loop: CAISEVISGNQPQHF. CDR3 DNA sequence: TGTGCCATCAGTGAGGTTATTTCAGGGAATCAGCCCCAGCATTTT. This chain uses TRBV10-3 with TRBJ1-5; TRBD1 might be the D (5 bases). In germline, CDR1 is ENHRY, CDR2 SYGVKD. The CDR3 covers 15 residues. V lost 2 bases and J lost 4, with 12 bases in between.

This chain uses TRBV5-1 with TRBJ2-7, with D unclear. CDR1 SGHRS and CDR2 YFSETQ come from the germline V gene. This CDR3 has 15 residues. V was shortened by 1 base and J by 5 bases, with 16 bases between the two germline ends. The CDR3 nucleotides read TGCGCCAGCAGCTTGTCGTCAGGTCGTGTCCACGAGCAGTACGTC. This gives the protein CASSLSSGRVHEQYV.

The chain is built from TRBV29-1 and TRBJ2-2; possible D gene TRBD2, 6 bases. This CDR3 contains 13 residues. In germline, CDR1 is SQVTM, CDR2 ANQGSEA. Trimming took 7 bases from V and 1 from J, leaving 10 bases between them. This CDR3 is CSAQGLNTGELFF. DNA for the CDR3: TGCAGCGCGCAGGGACTGAACACCGGGGAGCTGTTTTTT.

The genes are TRBV28 and TRBJ1-2, with TRBD1 matching over 11 bases. CDR3 length: 16 residues. V was pared by 2 bases and J by 6 bases, with 8 bases of the junction left unmatched. In germline, CDR1 is MDHEN, CDR2 SYDVKM. The CDR3 sequence is CASSLRLGQGGDGYTF. DNA for the CDR3: TGTGCCAGCAGTTTAAGGTTGGGACAGGGGGGCGATGGCTACACCTTC.

This chain joins TRBV11-2 and TRBJ1-1; no reliable D call. Between the trimmed V and J ends, which lost 1 base and 7 bases, there was a span of 7 bases. Germline CDR1 and CDR2: SGHAT and FQNNGV. The CDR3 totals 12 residues. The DNA of the CDR3 is TGTGCCAGCAGCTTAGGAGAGGGTGAAGCTTTCTTT. This translates into CASSLGEGEAFF.

The V call is TRBV2, the J call TRBJ2-7; 7 nucleotides agree with TRBD2. CDR3 length: 12 residues. After removal of 8 bases from V and 5 bases from J, the junction contained 6 bases not matched to a gene. From germline, CDR1 is SNHLY and CDR2 FYNNEI. The CDR3 here is CASRGGVDEQYV. CDR3 in DNA: TGTGCCAGCCGCGGGGGTGTGGACGAGCAGTACGTC.

The chain is built from TRBV7-9 and TRBJ2-1; TRBD2 aligns across 12 bases. Looked up from germline, CDR1 is SEHNR and CDR2 is FQNEAQ (reference sequence). J was trimmed by 7 bases and V by 2 bases; bases with no gene match: 3. The CDR3 is 15 residues long. The CDR3 protein is CASSLLAGGRNEQFF. The CDR3 coding sequence is TGTGCCAGCAGCTTACTAGCGGGGGGGCGGAATGAGCAGTTCTTC.

The V call is TRBV5-4, the J call TRBJ1-1, with D maybe TRBD1 (5 bases). V was trimmed by 3 bases and J by 3 bases, leaving 9 bases between them. Germline V gene lookup returns CDR1 SGHNT and CDR2 YYREEE (reference sequence). The CDR3 covers 13 residues. The CDR3 DNA reads as TGTGCCAGCAGCTCCTGGGGGGACACTGAAGCTTTCTTT. Translation: CASSSWGDTEAFF.

This clone showed up just once. This chain connects TRBV6-5 to TRBJ2-5, with 8 bases fitting TRBD2. The CDR3 runs to 13 residues. Losses at the gene ends were 7 bases for V and 5 bases for J; bases not matched to a gene: 6. Germline CDR1 reads MNHEY; CDR2 reads SVGAGI. CDR3 DNA sequence: TGTGCCAGCACCGGGGGGGCCGGGGAGACCCAGTACTTC. This gives the protein CASTGGAGETQYF.

This chain uses TRBV7-9 with TRBJ2-1; the D gene is possibly TRBD2 (7 bases). CDR3 length: 17 residues. Germline CDR1 reads SEHNR; CDR2 reads FQNEAQ (reference sequence). The CDR3 sequence is CATSIGRGTRPYNEQFF. CDR3 nucleotide sequence: TGTGCGACGTCCATTGGGCGGGGGACACGGCCCTACAATGAGCAGTTCTTC. Combining the CDR3 with reference TRBV7-9 and TRBJ2-1 gives the whole variable domain DTGVSQNPRHKITKRGQNVTFRCDPISEHNRLYWYRQTLGQGPEFLTYFQNEAQLEKSRLLSDRFSAERPKGSFSTLEIQRTEQGDSAMYLCATSIGRGTRPYNEQFFGPGTRLTVL.

The chain employs TRBV11-2 and TRBJ2-3; D is ambiguous. The V and J ends lost 2 bases and 2 bases respectively, with 8 bases between them. The germline gives CDR1 SGHAT, CDR2 FQNNGV. This CDR3 is 14 amino acids long. Here the CDR3 DNA reads TGTGCCAGCAGCTTATACAGCCACACAGATACGCAGTATTTT. Amino acid sequence: CASSLYSHTDTQYF.

The chain carries TRBV15 and TRBJ2-1; 10 bases are shared with TRBD1. V was clipped by 4 bases and J by 8 bases; unmatched bases: 8. This CDR3 has 15 residues. CDR1 and CDR2 from the germline V gene are LNHNV and YYDKDF (reference sequence). The CDR3 nucleotides are TGTGCCACCAGCATTAAGACAGGGGGCTGGGATGAGCAGTTCTTC. It yields the protein CATSIKTGGWDEQFF. Full variable domain (rest looked up from reference TRBV15 and TRBJ2-1): DAMVIQNPRYQVTQFGKPVTLSCSQTLNHNVMYWYQQKSSQAPKLLFHYYDKDFNNEADTPDNFQSRRPNTSFCFLDIRSPGLGDTAMYLCATSIKTGGWDEQFFGPGTRLTVL.

The chain combines TRBV7-3 with TRBJ2-1, with a weak D call TRBD2 (5 bases). CDR1 is SGHTA and CDR2 is FQGTGA in the germline V gene. The V gene lost 0 bases and the J gene lost 4 bases, with 13 bases spanning the gap. This CDR3 region has 16 residues. CDR3 residues: CASSLTGEWGYNEQFF. The CDR3 nucleotides are TGTGCCAGCAGCTTAACTGGGGAGTGGGGTTACAATGAGCAGTTCTTC.

To note about this clone: At one end, the junction sequence differs from germline, possibly due to a read error. The V gene is TRBV7-7, the J gene TRBJ2-1; weak D call: TRBD1 (5 bases). Per the germline V gene, CDR1 is SSHAT and CDR2 is FNYEAQ (reference sequence). The CDR3 contains 15 residues. The CDR3 bases are TGTGCTAGCAGCCATGACAGTAACAAATACAATGAGCAGTTCTTC. The encoded protein is CASSHDSNKYNEQFF.

The chain links TRBV29-1 to TRBJ2-1, with a tentative D call TRBD2 (6 bases). Trimming pared 7 bases from V and 3 bases from J, leaving 16 bases between. CDR3 size: 14 residues. Germline V lookup: CDR1 SQVTM, CDR2 ANQGSEA. DNA for the CDR3: TGCAGCGCCGCGGGACGAGGGGACTACAATGAGCAGTTCTTC. As protein: CSAAGRGDYNEQFF.

The CDR3 sequence: CASSLPGLGSGTDTQYF. The CDR3 DNA sequence: TGTGCCAGCAGTTTACCAGGGCTGGGGTCGGGCACAGATACGCAGTATTTT. This chain uses TRBV27 with TRBJ2-3, with D possibly being TRBD1 (5 bases). Germline assignment: CDR1 MNHEY and CDR2 SMNVEV (reference sequence). V lost 2 bases and J lost 1, with 16 bases in between. This CDR3 region has 17 residues.

The V call is TRBV5-6, the J call TRBJ2-5; 8 bases are shared with TRBD2. The CDR3 has 14 amino acids. The V gene's germline CDR1 is SGHDT and CDR2 YYEEEE. J lost 5 bases, V lost 6 bases, and 9 bases had no gene match. The CDR3 bases are TGTGCCAGCACCCCGGCGGGGGGCTGGGAGACCCAGTACTTC. It specifies CASTPAGGWETQYF.

CDR3 loop: CASSHPGVNTEAFF. The DNA of the CDR3 is TGCGCCAGCAGCCACCCCGGGGTGAACACTGAAGCTTTCTTT. The rearrangement uses TRBV4-1 and TRBJ1-1, with no clear D. The CDR3 loop spans 14 amino acids. CDR1 MGHRA and CDR2 YSYEKL come from the germline V gene. Deletions cut 3 bases from V and 0 bases from J, with 8 bases between.

The chain recombines TRBV4-3 with TRBJ2-1; no firm D call. Germline loops: CDR1 LGHNA, CDR2 YSLEER. Trimming cost V 1 base and J 3 bases, with 7 bases left between them. The CDR3 has 14 residues. The CDR3: CASSQVSGYNEQFF. In DNA form, the CDR3 reads TGCGCCAGCAGCCAAGTCTCCGGCTACAATGAGCAGTTCTTC.